This T cell receptor (beta chain) was documented in a study of T cell responses to AZD1222 COVID-19 vaccine. General study results and limits: Vaccination with two AZD1222 doses was followed by a rise in Spike-specific TCR breadth and depth. No repertoire was sampled before or during the peak T cell response, only after it.

With regard to this clone: The antigen remains undetermined.

Trimming pared 4 bases from V and 5 bases from J, leaving 13 bases between. There are 13 residues in the CDR3. Germline V gives CDR1 SGHRS, CDR2 YFSETQ. TCRdb's table, derived via immunoSEQ multiplex PCR, lists solely in-frame clones and lacks some. The sample lists nearly 110,000 clones, roughly 87% occurring once. Sequences were derived from peripheral blood, sampled on day 0 of AZD1222 vaccination. The V and J genes are TRBV5-1 and TRBJ2-7; D might be TRBD1 (5 bases). The TCR originated in an adult in good health. The CDR3 loop is CASSIGQGHEQYF. The CDR3 DNA is TGCGCCAGCAGCATTGGCCAGGGCCACGAGCAGTACTTC.